This T cell receptor beta chain was profiled in a study of beta chain features in type 1 diabetes. Study-wide results and limits: Moderately but significantly shorter TCRB CDR3s were found in Type 1 diabetes patients in all four CD4+ subsets. cDNA-based sequencing might over-represent cells highly expressing TCR.

The authors sorted CD4+ naive, central memory, regulatory and stem cell-like memory cells via CD45RO/CCR7/CD25/CD127/CD95/CD27. This clone was recorded a few times. Its antigen is undetermined. Every isolated RNA sample was fully reverse transcribed, so sequencing captured expressed TCRB transcripts. Profiling relied on immunoSEQ multiplex PCR, and the TCRdb table lists in-frame clones only, not all of them. The sample holds about 620,000 clones; 15% to 17% are singletons and the top ten take around 0.1%. Looked up from germline, CDR1 is MNHEY and CDR2 is SVGAGI. This CDR3 comprises 14 residues. V was shortened by 9 bases and J by 2 bases, with 15 bases between the two germline ends.

Input material: naive CD4+ T cells from blood. This clonotype originated in a man between 18 and 35 years old in good health. The rearrangement links TRBV6-5 to TRBJ2-3; tentative D call: TRBD2 (6 bases). The CDR3 DNA reads TGTGCCAGTCGACTCGCGGGAATCACAGATACGCAGTATTTT. Translation gives CASRLAGITDTQYF.